This TCR beta chain was recovered during a study of Graves' ophthalmopathy and Graves' hyperthyroidism. RNA transcripts served as template for amplifying TCR beta CDR3 sequences. In the first round, RT-PCR was carried out with HTBI primers, and a multiplex PCR formed the second round. From the multiplex PCR reads, TCRdb called clonotypes with MiXCR, one entry per CDR3 protein. There are a few hundred thousand distinct CDR3 sequences in the sample; less than 20% occur only once, and around 6.6% lies in the top ten. This clonotype was detected many times. The CDR3 consists of 16 residues. Germline values: CDR1 MNHEY, CDR2 SMNVEV (reference sequence). V lost 5 bases, J lost 4 bases, and 21 bases lay in between. Stable hyperthyroidism referred to disease that showed no ophthalmopathy within 18 months of follow-up. No donor had other autoimmune disease, uncontrolled infection, pregnancy or lactation. Out of around 10 ml of fresh peripheral blood, PBMCs were obtained.

This TCR derives from a woman aged 18-29 years with stable Graves' hyperthyroidism. Specimen: peripheral blood. The rearrangement uses TRBV27 and TRBJ2-7, with TRBD1 as a possible D gene (6 bases). The CDR3 region is CASSPLITGRQYEQYF. As DNA, the CDR3 is TGTGCCAGCAGTCCCCTCATCACAGGGAGACAATACGAGCAGTACTTC.